What follows are 3 T cell receptor beta chains derived from one specimen sequenced in a study of metastatic and nonmetastatic thyroid tumors. No patient had received any treatment before thyroid surgery. From the PCR reads, TCRdb re-called clones with MiXCR. This table holds under 35,000 clones, roughly 25% found once. The sample consisted of blood. All receptors come from a female donor with papillary thyroid cancer or a benign thyroid nodule (not recorded which). Some clones in this sample may be carry-over from other donors' samples.

The CDR3 nucleotides are TGTGCCAGCAGGCCCCGGATAGCGGGCCCTGAGCAGTTCTTC. The encoded protein is CASRPRIAGPEQFF. The V and J genes are TRBV28 and TRBJ2-1, with TRBD2 matching over 7 bases. Germline lookup yields CDR1 MDHEN and CDR2 SYDVKM. V was clipped by 6 bases and J by 9 bases; unmatched bases: 11. This CDR3 region has 14 residues.

By sample share, this clone is medium-sized. The V gene is TRBV6-1, the J gene TRBJ2-7, with TRBD2 as a possible D gene (6 bases). CDR1 and CDR2 from the germline V gene are MNHNS and SASEGT. The CDR3 is 14 residues long. The V end was cut by 6 bases, the J end by 2 bases, with 14 bases between. The CDR3, as DNA: TGTGCCAGCAGCCGTAGCGGCTACCCCTACGAGCAGTACTTC. Protein: CASSRSGYPYEQYF.

This sequence joins TRBV7-8 and TRBJ2-4; D is ambiguous. This CDR3 is built from 16 residues. V was trimmed by 2 bases and J by 3 bases, leaving 14 bases between them. Germline values: CDR1 SGHVS, CDR2 FQNEAQ. The CDR3 region is CASSLTVKEGKNIQYF. Here the CDR3 DNA reads TGTGCCAGCAGCTTAACCGTCAAGGAAGGCAAAAACATTCAGTACTTC.